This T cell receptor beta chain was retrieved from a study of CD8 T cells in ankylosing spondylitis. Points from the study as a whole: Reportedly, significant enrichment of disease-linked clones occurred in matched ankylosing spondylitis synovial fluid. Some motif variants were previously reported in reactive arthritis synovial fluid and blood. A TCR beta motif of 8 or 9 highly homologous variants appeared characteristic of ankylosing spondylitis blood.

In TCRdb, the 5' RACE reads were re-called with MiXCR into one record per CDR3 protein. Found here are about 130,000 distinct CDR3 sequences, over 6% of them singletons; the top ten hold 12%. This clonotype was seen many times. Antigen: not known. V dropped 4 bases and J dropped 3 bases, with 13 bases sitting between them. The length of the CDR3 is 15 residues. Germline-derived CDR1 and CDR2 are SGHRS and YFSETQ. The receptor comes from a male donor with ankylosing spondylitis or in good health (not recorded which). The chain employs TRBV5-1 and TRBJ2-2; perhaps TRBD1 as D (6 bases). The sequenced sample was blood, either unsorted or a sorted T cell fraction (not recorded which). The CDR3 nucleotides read TGCGCCAGCAGCCCGCAGGGGAAGTACACCGGGGAGCTGTTTTTT. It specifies CASSPQGKYTGELFF.